This entry lists 27 T cell receptor beta chains sequenced from one sample in a study of brain metastases from non-small cell lung cancer. The method was immunoSEQ multiplex PCR; TCRdb's version includes in-frame clones alone and lacks a portion of them. The sample lists 4,900 or so clones, more than 60% occurring once. Sequencing was done on a sample of primary lung tumor tissue. The receptor set was obtained from a donor at least 40 years old with non-small cell lung cancer.

This chain joins TRBV7-3 and TRBJ2-5; D call uncertain. Germline V lookup: CDR1 SGHTA, CDR2 FQGTGA. This CDR3 has 14 residues. V was cut by 2 bases and J by 7 bases, with 14 bases left in between. As DNA, the CDR3 is TGTGCCAGCAGCTTAGATACCGCTTCGGGGACCCAGTACTTC. Its protein product is CASSLDTASGTQYF.

V and J are TRBV2 and TRBJ2-1; 11 nucleotides align to TRBD2. CDR3 length: 16 residues. V gave up 6 bases and J gave up 9 bases; unmatched junction bases: 13. The germline V gene has CDR1 SNHLY and CDR2 FYNNEI. In nucleotides, the CDR3 is TGTGCCAGCAGACCCATAGCGGGGGGGCGAAGCGGTGAGCAGTTCTTC. Translating it yields CASRPIAGGRSGEQFF.

This chain uses TRBV7-6 with TRBJ1-2; D possibly corresponds to TRBD1 (5 bases). CDR1 and CDR2 from the germline V gene are SGHVS and FNYEAQ. Deletions cut 0 bases from V and 8 bases from J, with 10 bases between. The CDR3 sequence is 13 residues long. CDR3 DNA sequence: TGTGCCAGCAGCTTAGCGGAGGGGAACGGCTACACCTTC. Encoded protein: CASSLAEGNGYTF.

To note about this clone: Relative to the germline gene, one junction end is altered; a read error may explain this. The J gene is TRBJ2-5, the V gene TRBV5-6, with 14 positions matching TRBD2. This CDR3 contains 16 residues. Germline CDR1 SGHDT, CDR2 YYEEEE. CDR3 nucleotides: TGTGTCAGCAGCGCACCCGGGACTAGCGGGGGAGAGACCCAGTACTTC. It is translated as CVSSAPGTSGGETQYF.

The rearrangement links TRBV12-5 to TRBJ2-5, with TRBD2 matching 7 bases. This CDR3 comprises 15 residues. With 2 bases clipped from V and 4 bases from J, the junction kept 7 bases outside the gene matches. Germline CDR1 LGHNT, CDR2 FRNRAP. In nucleotides, the CDR3 is TGTGCTAGTGGTTTGTACACGGCGGGGGTAGAGACCCAGTACTTC. Protein: CASGLYTAGVETQYF.

This chain uses TRBV7-2 with TRBJ2-3; 10 nucleotides agree with TRBD2. The CDR3 consists of 15 residues. The ends lost 6 bases at V and 4 bases at J; junction bases unmatched: 7. Looked up from germline, CDR1 is SGHTA and CDR2 is FQGNSA. The CDR3 spells CASREGLAKADTQYF. The CDR3 DNA follows: TGTGCCAGCAGGGAGGGACTAGCGAAGGCAGATACGCAGTATTTT.

The J gene is TRBJ2-1, the V gene TRBV5-1; D possibly uses TRBD1 or TRBD2 (5 bases each). The germline V and J ends were trimmed by 3 bases and 0 bases, with 13 bases remaining between them. Germline CDR1 is SGHRS and CDR2 is YFSETQ. CDR3 length equals 16 residues. CDR3 in amino acids: CASSSGRGDSYNEQFF. The CDR3 nucleotides read TGCGCCAGCAGCTCGGGGCGCGGAGACTCCTACAATGAGCAGTTCTTC.

The sample holds a few counts of this clone. The chain links TRBV6-5 to TRBJ2-2; the match to TRBD1 covers 8 bases. Germline loops: CDR1 MNHEY, CDR2 SVGAGI. CDR3 length: 15 amino acids. J gave up 5 bases and V 7 bases, and 9 bases lay outside the gene matches. CDR3 nucleotides: TGTGCCAGCACCCTACAGGGGGGCGTAACCGGGGAGCTGTTTTTT. Translating gives CASTLQGGVTGELFF.

V usage is TRBV2 and J usage is TRBJ1-5; D is uncertain. Trimming cost V 3 bases and J 1 base, with 4 bases left between them. The germline gives CDR1 SNHLY, CDR2 FYNNEI. The CDR3 loop spans 13 amino acids. The CDR3 here is CASSEGSNQPQHF. The CDR3 coding sequence is TGTGCCAGCAGTGAGGGCAGCAATCAGCCCCAGCATTTT. Looking up the rest from reference TRBV2 and TRBJ1-5 gives the full variable domain: EPEVTQTPSHQVTQMGQEVILRCVPISNHLYFYWYRQILGQKVEFLVSFYNNEISEKSEIFDDQFSVERPDGSNFTLKIRSTKLEDSAMYFCASSEGSNQPQHFGDGTRLSIL.

The J gene is TRBJ2-5, the V gene TRBV15, with TRBD1 as a possible D gene (5 bases). Germline CDR1 LNHNV, CDR2 YYDKDF (reference sequence). The CDR3 is 15 amino acids. Trimming stripped 5 bases from V and 6 bases from J, with 19 bases between. This CDR3 is CATSFHSGFVKTQYF. The CDR3, as DNA: TGTGCCACCAGCTTTCATTCAGGGTTCGTAAAGACCCAGTACTTC. Complete variable domain (other parts from reference TRBV15 and TRBJ2-5): DAMVIQNPRYQVTQFGKPVTLSCSQTLNHNVMYWYQQKSSQAPKLLFHYYDKDFNNEADTPDNFQSRRPNTSFCFLDIRSPGLGDTAMYLCATSFHSGFVKTQYFGPGTRLLVL.

As to this clone: One junction end does not reproduce the germline sequence, and a read error may be involved. The chain employs TRBV10-3 and TRBJ2-1; 8 nucleotides agree with TRBD2. The CDR3 totals 16 residues. Looked up from germline, CDR1 is ENHRY and CDR2 is SYGVKD. Written as DNA, the CDR3 is TGTGCCATTAGTGCCCGTCCAGCGGGGGATTGGAATGAGCAGTTCTTC. This encodes CAISARPAGDWNEQFF.

The rearrangement joins TRBV3-1 (or the pseudogene TRBV3-2) to TRBJ2-1; 10 bases are shared with TRBD2. After removal of 3 bases from V and 2 bases from J, the junction contained 10 bases not matched to a gene. The CDR3 extends over 18 amino acids. Germline lookup yields CDR1 LGHDT and CDR2 YNNKEL (reference sequence). CDR3 bases: TGTGCCAGCAGCCAGGGGGGCCTAACTAGCGGGGCCTACAATGAGCAGTTCTTC. Translation gives CASSQGGLTSGAYNEQFF.

The CDR3 nucleotides read TGCGCCAGCAGTGGGGCCGCTGGGGACGGCGAGACCCAGTACTTC. Protein sequence: CASSGAAGDGETQYF. The chain is built from TRBV10-1 and TRBJ2-5, with D tentatively TRBD1 or TRBD2 (5 bases each). V was cut by 4 bases and J by 5 bases, with 17 bases left in between. Germline lookup yields CDR1 WNHNN and CDR2 SYGVQD (reference sequence). This CDR3 has 15 residues.

V usage is TRBV7-9 and J usage is TRBJ2-1, with no clear D. Per the germline V gene, CDR1 is SEHNR and CDR2 is FQNEAQ (reference sequence). CDR3 length: 15 amino acids. V gave up 4 bases and J gave up 0 bases, with 10 bases separating them. The CDR3 loop is CASSSRWASYNEQFF. For the CDR3, the DNA is TGTGCCAGCAGCTCCAGATGGGCCTCCTACAATGAGCAGTTCTTC.

V and J are TRBV7-9 and TRBJ1-2; D is perhaps TRBD1 (5 bases). Germline CDR1 and CDR2: SEHNR and FQNEAQ (reference sequence). The germline V and J ends were trimmed by 6 bases and 4 bases, with 15 bases remaining between them. This CDR3 has 14 amino acids. CDR3 amino acids: CASRWGPGIYGYTF. CDR3 nucleotide sequence: TGTGCCAGCAGATGGGGACCGGGAATCTATGGCTACACCTTC.

V gene TRBV4-1 combines with J gene TRBJ1-2; 7 bases line up with TRBD1. There are 15 residues in the CDR3. Per the germline V gene, CDR1 is MGHRA and CDR2 is YSYEKL. V shed 4 bases, J shed 3 bases, and the junction held 8 bases outside the gene matches. The CDR3 here is CASSRVDRADYGYTF. CDR3 DNA sequence: TGCGCCAGCAGCCGCGTAGACAGGGCGGACTATGGCTACACCTTC.

In this sample, this clone turned up a few times. The V gene is TRBV11-3, the J gene TRBJ2-1; the D gene is possibly TRBD1 (6 bases). From germline, CDR1 is SGHNT and CDR2 YENEEA. Deletions cut 1 base from V and 7 bases from J, with 14 bases between. CDR3 size: 15 residues. CDR3 sequence: CASSLVAGERNEQFF. The CDR3 DNA is TGTGCCAGCAGCTTAGTGGCAGGGGAAAGGAATGAGCAGTTCTTC.

Comments on this clone: Other nucleotide sequences from this sample produce the same CDR3. V gene TRBV4-2 combines with J gene TRBJ2-5, with 10 bases matching TRBD2. The CDR3 is made up of 18 amino acids. Germline CDR1 reads LGHNA; CDR2 reads YNFKEQ. The V and J ends lost 0 bases and 2 bases, in that order; junction bases with no gene match: 9. The chain's CDR3 is CASSQEIAGGPWQETQYF. As DNA, the CDR3 is TGTGCCAGCAGCCAAGAAATAGCGGGGGGACCGTGGCAAGAGACCCAGTACTTC.

This sequence joins TRBV11-1 and TRBJ2-5; no definite D call. V shed 0 bases and J shed 1 base, with 9 bases lying between them. This CDR3 spans 15 amino acids. Looked up from germline, CDR1 is SGHAT and CDR2 is FQDESV (reference sequence). The CDR3: CASSLARTSQETQYF. The CDR3 coding sequence is TGTGCCAGCAGCTTAGCCCGGACGTCCCAAGAGACCCAGTACTTC.

The J gene is TRBJ2-3, the V gene TRBV7-8; D is ambiguous. V was clipped by 5 bases and J by 8 bases, with 14 bases between them. The length of the CDR3 is 13 residues. Germline V gene lookup returns CDR1 SGHVS and CDR2 FQNEAQ. The CDR3 coding sequence is TGTGCCAGCAGCCGGGCCACCGCAGGTACGCAGTATTTT. Translating it yields CASSRATAGTQYF.

This clone was counted once. This chain links TRBV10-1 with TRBJ2-3; D gene unclear. V gave up 5 bases and J gave up 3 bases, with 15 bases separating them. The CDR3 extends over 15 amino acids. CDR1 is WNHNN and CDR2 is SYGVQD in the germline V gene (reference sequence). The CDR3 reads CASSSSRIQTDTQYF. The CDR3 DNA reads as TGCGCCAGCAGTTCTTCCCGAATACAGACAGATACGCAGTATTTT.

The chain couples TRBV19 to TRBJ2-3, with D hard to call. CDR1 is LNHDA and CDR2 is SQIVND in the germline V gene (reference sequence). CDR3 length: 14 residues. Trimming removed 5 bases at V and 2 bases at J, with 11 bases between. CDR3 loop: CASSRGPDTDTQYF. CDR3 in DNA: TGTGCCAGTAGTCGCGGACCGGACACAGATACGCAGTATTTT.

The V and J genes are TRBV6-5 and TRBJ2-3; tentatively, D is TRBD2 (5 bases). The germline V and J ends were trimmed by 2 bases and 11 bases, with 8 bases remaining between them. Germline CDR1 reads MNHEY; CDR2 reads SVGAGI. The CDR3 is 11 amino acids. CDR3 DNA sequence: TGTGCCAGCAGTTACCAGCGGAAGCAGTATTTT. This sequence encodes CASSYQRKQYF.

The genes are TRBV2 and TRBJ1-4, with D unresolved. Per germline, CDR1 SNHLY and CDR2 FYNNEI. With 3 bases removed from V and 0 bases from J, the gap between germline ends came to 8 bases. The CDR3 totals 15 residues. The CDR3 sequence is CASSDVGTTNEKLFF. In DNA form, the CDR3 reads TGTGCCAGCAGTGATGTTGGAACAACTAATGAAAAACTGTTTTTT.

This clone appeared a single time. The chain has TRBV12-3 or TRBV12-4 and TRBJ1-1; D unclear. Between the trimmed V and J ends, which lost 2 bases and 1 base, there was a span of 5 bases. This CDR3 spans 13 amino acids. Written as DNA, the CDR3 is TGTGCCAGCAGTTTATTAGAGAACACTGAAGCTTTCTTT. The encoded protein is CASSLLENTEAFF.

The J gene is TRBJ1-2, the V gene TRBV29-1; D unresolved. The CDR3 spans 10 residues. Per germline, CDR1 SQVTM and CDR2 ANQGSEA. Trimming pared 4 bases from V and 7 bases from J, leaving 7 bases between. In DNA form, the CDR3 reads TGCAGCGTTGTAGCGGGTGGCTACACCTTC. It specifies CSVVAGGYTF.

The rearrangement uses TRBV7-8 and TRBJ2-5; tentatively, D is TRBD1 or TRBD2 (5 bases each). CDR3 size: 15 residues. V lost 5 bases and J lost 3, with 16 bases in between. Germline assignment: CDR1 SGHVS and CDR2 FQNEAQ. The CDR3: CASSRGTAGKETQYF. In DNA, the CDR3 is TGTGCCAGCAGCCGAGGGACGGCAGGGAAAGAGACCCAGTACTTC.